These 27 T cell receptor beta chains share one sample of origin, sequenced in a study of technical replicates of blood from a few donors. Sequencing used immunoSEQ multiplex PCR; TCRdb keeps in-frame clones, though not all of them. Of just over 70,000 clones in the sample, approximately 94% were seen once. The specimen sequenced was T cells isolated from PBMCs. Receptor source: a human donor in good health.

The genes are TRBV27 and TRBJ1-5, with TRBD1 matching over 7 bases. Trimming removed 0 bases from V and 11 bases from J; junction bases left unmatched: 4. Per germline, CDR1 MNHEY and CDR2 SMNVEV (reference sequence). The CDR3 has 13 amino acids. The CDR3 is CASSLSRGRSQHF. The DNA for the CDR3 is TGTGCCAGCAGTTTATCGAGGGGGCGGTCCCAGCATTTT.

The chain links TRBV7-8 to TRBJ2-6; D possibly corresponds to TRBD2 (6 bases). V lost 2 bases, J lost 0 bases, and 20 bases lay in between. The CDR3 contains 20 residues. CDR1 and CDR2 from the germline V gene are SGHVS and FQNEAQ. Here the CDR3 reads CASSLKSGELYYSGANVLTF. CDR3 sequence (DNA): TGTGCCAGCAGCTTAAAGTCGGGGGAACTTTACTACTCTGGGGCCAACGTCCTGACTTTC.

The chain has TRBV4-3 and TRBJ1-1; TRBD1 aligns across 8 bases. Germline V CDR1 and CDR2: LGHNA, YSLEER. This CDR3 region has 13 residues. V gave up 4 bases and J gave up 9 bases; unmatched junction bases: 7. DNA of the CDR3: TGCGCCAGCAGCCGCGACAGGGGCCCGAAAGCTTTCTTT. Amino acid sequence: CASSRDRGPKAFF.

This clone was picked up one time. The chain couples TRBV30 to TRBJ1-1; D remains unclear. V gave up 4 bases and J gave up 0 bases, with 9 bases separating them. Germline V CDR1 and CDR2: GTSNPN, SVGIG (reference sequence). This CDR3 contains 13 residues. Here the CDR3 reads CAWTGSMNTEAFF. Here the CDR3 DNA reads TGTGCCTGGACCGGGAGCATGAACACTGAAGCTTTCTTT.

The rearrangement uses TRBV2 and TRBJ1-3; perhaps TRBD1 as D (5 bases). This CDR3 has 13 amino acids. CDR1 is SNHLY, CDR2 FYNNEI, per germline. The germline V and J ends were trimmed by 8 bases and 3 bases, with 11 bases remaining between them. The CDR3 loop reads CASRGGVGNTIYF. CDR3 nucleotide sequence: TGTGCCAGCCGGGGGGGGGTTGGAAACACCATATATTTT.

The V call is TRBV29-1, the J call TRBJ1-1; 7 bases match TRBD1. V gave up 6 bases and J gave up 2 bases; unmatched junction bases: 6. Germline V gives CDR1 SQVTM, CDR2 ANQGSEA. The CDR3 has 13 amino acids. The CDR3 protein is CSVYPGGNTEAFF. In nucleotides, the CDR3 is TGCAGCGTATACCCAGGGGGAAACACTGAAGCTTTCTTT.

The J gene is TRBJ2-1, the V gene TRBV6-4; 9 bases align to TRBD2. Germline V gives CDR1 MRHNA, CDR2 SNTAGT. The length of the CDR3 is 13 residues. Trimming at V came to 4 bases and at J to 9 bases, leaving 4 bases not matched to a gene. CDR3: CASSVREGGEQFF. The DNA of the CDR3 is TGTGCCAGCAGTGTGCGGGAGGGCGGTGAGCAGTTCTTC.

The CDR3 nucleotides are TGTGCCAGCAGGACGGACAGGGGGCATAGTGAGCAGTTCTTC. This gives the protein CASRTDRGHSEQFF. The chain combines TRBV2 with TRBJ2-1; TRBD1 matches 11 bases. V was pared by 6 bases and J by 9 bases, with 7 bases of the junction left unmatched. The CDR3 has 14 amino acids. CDR1 and CDR2 (germline): SNHLY, FYNNEI.

The chain recombines TRBV9 with TRBJ2-7; 11 nucleotides align to TRBD1. The CDR3 runs 15 residues. In germline, CDR1 is SGDLS, CDR2 YYNGEE. J was trimmed by 3 bases and V by 5 bases; bases with no gene match: 7. The CDR3 region has the DNA TGTGCCAGCAGTGCGACCGGGACAGGGGGCTACGAGCAGTACTTC. Translation: CASSATGTGGYEQYF.

The chain links TRBV5-4 to TRBJ2-7; possibly TRBD2 for D (5 bases). The CDR3 runs 13 residues. V gave up 4 bases and J gave up 0 bases, with 8 bases separating them. Germline-derived CDR1 and CDR2 are SGHNT and YYREEE (reference sequence). CDR3 region: CASSLAPSYEQYF. CDR3 coding DNA: TGTGCCAGCAGCCTAGCCCCCTCCTACGAGCAGTACTTC.

As DNA, the CDR3 is TGCGCCAGCAGCCAAGAAGGAGGGCTCGGTGAGCAGTTCTTC. It is translated as CASSQEGGLGEQFF. This chain joins TRBV4-3 and TRBJ2-1, with D perhaps TRBD2 (6 bases). Trimming shortened V by 0 bases and J by 9 bases, and 12 bases separated the two germline ends. The CDR3 has 14 amino acids. Germline V lookup: CDR1 LGHNA, CDR2 YSLEER.

V and J are TRBV2 and TRBJ2-7; 10 positions match TRBD1. The CDR3 sequence is 13 residues long. Trimming at V came to 8 bases and at J to 3 bases, leaving 4 bases not matched to a gene. Germline loops: CDR1 SNHLY, CDR2 FYNNEI. The CDR3 loop reads CASGRDRGYEQYF. Here the CDR3 DNA reads TGTGCCAGCGGCCGGGACAGGGGCTACGAGCAGTACTTC.

The CDR3 nucleotides are TGCGCCAGCAGCTTGTCTCGGGAGTACGGCGAGCAGTACTTC. Translating it yields CASSLSREYGEQYF. The V gene is TRBV5-1, the J gene TRBJ2-7; D might be TRBD2 (6 bases). The CDR3 spans 14 residues. Deletions cut 1 base from V and 6 bases from J, with 14 bases between. CDR1 and CDR2 (germline): SGHRS, YFSETQ.

V is TRBV7-9 and J is TRBJ2-7; 8 positions agree with TRBD2. Trimming removed 5 bases from V and 0 bases from J; junction bases left unmatched: 6. The germline V gene has CDR1 SEHNR and CDR2 FQNEAQ (reference sequence). CDR3 length: 15 residues. CDR3 sequence: CASSPSAGASYEQYF. The CDR3 DNA follows: TGTGCCAGCAGCCCGTCAGCGGGAGCCTCCTACGAGCAGTACTTC.

V is TRBV7-3 and J is TRBJ1-3, with TRBD1 identical over 7 bases. CDR3 length: 16 residues. CDR1 is SGHTA, CDR2 FQGTGA, per germline. Trimming cost V 4 bases and J 0 bases; bases outside gene matches: 6. CDR3 loop: CASSYGTAFSGNTIYF. The CDR3 DNA reads TGTGCCAGCAGCTACGGGACAGCTTTCTCTGGAAACACCATATATTTT.

The chain is built from TRBV4-1 and TRBJ2-2, with 14 positions matching TRBD2. Losses at the gene ends were 1 base for V and 6 bases for J; bases not matched to a gene: 7. Per the germline V gene, CDR1 is MGHRA and CDR2 is YSYEKL. The CDR3 loop spans 18 amino acids. This CDR3 reads CASSQVLSTSGRAGELFF. In DNA form, the CDR3 reads TGCGCCAGCAGCCAAGTCCTCTCGACTAGCGGGAGGGCCGGGGAGCTGTTTTTT.

The CDR3 bases are TGTGCCAGCAGTTACTATGGGGGCGCATGGGAAAAACTGTTTTTT. Its protein product is CASSYYGGAWEKLFF. V and J are TRBV6-5 and TRBJ1-4, with a possible D match to TRBD1 (6 bases). The CDR3 covers 15 residues. Germline V lookup: CDR1 MNHEY, CDR2 SVGAGI. The V gene lost 1 base and the J gene lost 8 bases, with 14 bases spanning the gap.

The rearrangement uses TRBV11-2 and TRBJ1-5, with TRBD1 as a possible D gene (6 bases). Germline V gives CDR1 SGHAT, CDR2 FQNNGV. Between the trimmed V and J ends, which lost 1 base and 6 bases, there was a span of 13 bases. This CDR3 spans 15 amino acids. CDR3 in amino acids: CASSLGLGGLQPQHF. Written as DNA, the CDR3 is TGTGCCAGCAGCTTAGGTCTGGGGGGGCTTCAGCCCCAGCATTTT. Full variable domain (outside the CDR3, taken from reference TRBV11-2 and TRBJ1-5): EAGVAQSPRYKIIEKRQSVAFWCNPISGHATLYWYQQILGQGPKLLIQFQNNGVVDDSQLPKDRFSAERLKGVDSTLKIQPAKLEDSAVYLCASSLGLGGLQPQHFGDGTRLSIL.

The rearrangement uses TRBV18 and TRBJ1-1; D is unclear. Per germline, CDR1 KGHSH and CDR2 LQKENI. The length of the CDR3 is 13 residues. The germline V and J ends were trimmed by 1 base and 6 bases, with 9 bases remaining between them. CDR3 in amino acids: CASSPLYGAEAFF. The CDR3 DNA is TGTGCCAGCTCACCACTCTACGGGGCTGAAGCTTTCTTT.

The chain carries TRBV6-1 and TRBJ2-2; D gene unclear. This CDR3 region has 13 residues. V lost 7 bases, J lost 1 base, and 7 bases lay in between. Germline-derived CDR1 and CDR2 are MNHNS and SASEGT. CDR3 in amino acids: CASIVVNTGELFF. The CDR3 bases are TGTGCCAGCATAGTAGTGAACACCGGGGAGCTGTTTTTT.

The chain is built from TRBV19 and TRBJ2-7; D possibly corresponds to TRBD1 (6 bases). CDR1 and CDR2 (germline): LNHDA, SQIVND (reference sequence). The CDR3 length is 14 residues. V lost 1 base and J 0 bases, leaving 7 bases between the germline ends. CDR3 sequence (DNA): TGTGCCAGTAGTATAGGGGGGCGCTCCTACGAGCAGTACTTC. This encodes CASSIGGRSYEQYF.

The chain has TRBV5-4 and TRBJ2-1; TRBD1 agrees at 9 bases. Germline values: CDR1 SGHNT, CDR2 YYREEE (reference sequence). V dropped 2 bases and J dropped 5; count of bases not matched to a gene: 14. The CDR3 sequence is 18 residues long. In DNA form, the CDR3 reads TGTGCCAGCAGCTTCGGGACAGGGTTACGCTTGATGGACAATGAGCAGTTCTTC. This codes for CASSFGTGLRLMDNEQFF.

The gene calls are TRBV9 and TRBJ2-1; no firm D call. V lost 4 bases and J 2 bases, leaving 10 bases between the germline ends. CDR1 SGDLS and CDR2 YYNGEE come from the germline V gene. There are 14 residues in the CDR3. CDR3 DNA: TGTGCCAGCAGCCTACAGACCACCTACAATGAGCAGTTCTTC. It translates to CASSLQTTYNEQFF. The full variable domain, completed using reference TRBV9 and TRBJ2-1, is DSGVTQTPKHLITATGQRVTLRCSPRSGDLSVYWYQQSLDQGLQFLIQYYNGEERAKGNILERFSAQQFPDLHSELNLSSLELGDSALYFCASSLQTTYNEQFFGPGTRLTVL.

The V call is TRBV5-1, the J call TRBJ2-1; 9 positions match TRBD2. The CDR3 length is 13 residues. Trimming removed 4 bases from V and 7 bases from J; junction bases left unmatched: 3. Germline CDR1 reads SGHRS; CDR2 reads YFSETQ. Written as DNA, the CDR3 is TGCGCCAGCAGCCCCCTAGCGGGGAATGAGCAGTTCTTC. It is translated as CASSPLAGNEQFF.

The count of this clone is one. The chain employs TRBV10-3 and TRBJ1-1; TRBD1 might be the D (5 bases). Trimming left V 3 bases short and J 3 bases short, with 8 bases between. Per the germline V gene, CDR1 is ENHRY and CDR2 is SYGVKD. CDR3 length: 13 amino acids. Here the CDR3 DNA reads TGTGCCATCAGTGAACTCAGGGACACTGAAGCTTTCTTT. Amino acid sequence: CAISELRDTEAFF.

The chain is built from TRBV21-1 and TRBJ2-1; no DNA check was done on the table's D call, TRBD2. TRBV21-1 is a known pseudogene. The CDR3 length is 17 residues. The CDR3 region is CASRIHRGRTICNEQFF. The CDR3 DNA follows: TGTGCCAGCAGAATACACCGCGGGCGGACTATCTGCAATGAGCAGTTCTTC.

This rearrangement joins TRBV7-9 to TRBJ2-5; 7 bases are a match to TRBD2. Germline CDR1 and CDR2: SEHNR and FQNEAQ (reference sequence). With V trimmed by 4 bases and J by 7 bases, 12 bases remained unmatched. The CDR3 consists of 15 residues. CDR3 sequence: CASSYFAGDGGTQYF. CDR3 DNA sequence: TGTGCCAGCAGCTACTTCGCGGGGGATGGAGGGACCCAGTACTTC.